One and the same sample provided the 4 T cell receptor beta chains below, sequenced in a study of shared clonotypes between healthy human individuals. Generated by immunoSEQ multiplex PCR, the TCRdb table keeps only in-frame clones and is missing some. In the table there are about 2.4 million clones, roughly nine tenths of which are singletons. Sequencing was carried out using naive CD4+ T cells sorted from blood. Subset of the sample: CD45RA+ positively selected. The source is a man aged 18-30 years in good health.

The chain combines TRBV5-1 with TRBJ1-6, with unresolved D. Looked up from germline, CDR1 is SGHRS and CDR2 is YFSETQ. The V gene lost 1 base and the J gene lost 6 bases, with 20 bases spanning the gap. CDR3 length equals 18 residues. As DNA, the CDR3 is TGCGCCAGCAGCTTGAATCCAGTGGGATCGACGGGTAATTCACCCCTCCACTTT. Its protein product is CASSLNPVGSTGNSPLHF. The full variable domain, completed using reference TRBV5-1 and TRBJ1-6, is KAGVTQTPRYLIKTRGQQVTLSCSPISGHRSVSWYQQTPGQGLQFLFEYFSETQRNKGNFPGRFSGRQFSNSRSEMNVSTLELGDSALYLCASSLNPVGSTGNSPLHFGNGTRLTVT.

This clone was detected only once. J is TRBJ2-1 and V is TRBV5-6, with D possibly being TRBD2 (5 bases). This CDR3 has 16 amino acids. The germline V gene has CDR1 SGHDT and CDR2 YYEEEE. V gave up 1 base and J gave up 3 bases, with 14 bases separating them. DNA of the CDR3: TGTGCCAGCAGCTTGAACCAGGAGGTGCTCTACAATGAGCAGTTCTTC. This codes for CASSLNQEVLYNEQFF.

This clone was detected only once. Additional DNA sequences in this sample encode the identical CDR3. The chain has TRBV7-9 and TRBJ2-5; D gene uncertain. The DNA matches TRBJ2-7 better at its end, which makes the J call doubtful. This CDR3 is 11 amino acids long. Looked up from germline, CDR1 is SEHNR and CDR2 is FQNEAQ (reference sequence). The DNA for the CDR3 is TGTGCCAGCAGCCGAGGCTACGAGCAGTACTTC. Amino acid sequence: CASSRGYEQYF.

This rearrangement joins TRBV7-9 to TRBJ2-3; the D gene is possibly TRBD2 (6 bases). V dropped 1 base and J dropped 6 bases, with 17 bases sitting between them. This CDR3 contains 16 residues. The germline V gene encodes CDR1 SEHNR and CDR2 FQNEAQ (reference sequence). The DNA for the CDR3 is TGTGCCAGCAGCTTAGTCTCCGCGGGGTCGCGGGATACGCAGTATTTT. Translation gives CASSLVSAGSRDTQYF.